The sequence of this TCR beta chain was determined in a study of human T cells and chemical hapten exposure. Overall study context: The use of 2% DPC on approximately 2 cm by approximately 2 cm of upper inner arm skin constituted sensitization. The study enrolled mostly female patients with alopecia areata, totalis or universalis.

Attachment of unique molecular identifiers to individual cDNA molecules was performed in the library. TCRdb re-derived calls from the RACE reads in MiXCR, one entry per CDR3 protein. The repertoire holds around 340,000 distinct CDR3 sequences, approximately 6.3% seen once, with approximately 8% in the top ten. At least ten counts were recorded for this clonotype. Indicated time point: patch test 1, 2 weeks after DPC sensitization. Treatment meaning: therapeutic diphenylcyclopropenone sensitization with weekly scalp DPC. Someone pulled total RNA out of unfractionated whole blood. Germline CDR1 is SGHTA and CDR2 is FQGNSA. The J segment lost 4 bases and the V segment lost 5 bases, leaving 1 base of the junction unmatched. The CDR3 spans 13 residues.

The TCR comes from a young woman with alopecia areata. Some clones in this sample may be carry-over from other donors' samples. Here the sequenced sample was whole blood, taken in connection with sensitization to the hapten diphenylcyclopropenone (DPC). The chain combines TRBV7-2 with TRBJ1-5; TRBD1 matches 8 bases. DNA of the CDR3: TGTGCCAGCAGCAGACAGGGGAATCAGCCCCAGCATTTT. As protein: CASSRQGNQPQHF.